This TCR beta chain was sequenced during a study of shared T cell receptors in the human thymus (dated by TCRdb to the early 2020s). The study in broad terms: The study examined how self-reactive, shared T-cell receptor alpha chains are generated in the human thymus.

Library creation used the immunoSEQ multiplex PCR assay. Drawn from immuneACCESS, this table holds only the in-frame rearrangements with V and J called that TCRdb kept. Clones are partly lost; checked studies trace under half to an unresolved V gene and leave the rest unexplained. Across this sample there are 650,000 to 950,000 clones, with 80% to 90% seen only once. Clones ranked in the top ten supply approximately 0.01% of the sample. V loses 2 bases, J loses 5 bases, and the germline ends lie 17 bases apart. The CDR3 spans 16 residues, from the cysteine through the phenylalanine. The sequence is cut down to CDR3 DNA, 48 bases in frame from base 1. CDR1 SGHAT and CDR2 FQNNGV were looked up in the germline V gene. On this clone itself: The antigen it binds to is not known. No clone much larger than this one lies a single base away; base qualities are absent.

This sample also belongs to another study, concerning human thymus T cells. As the second publication notes: The donors were immunologically healthy infants in Finland who had open corrective cardiac surgery for congenital heart defects. Thymus tissue was collected as surgical resects that were removed during corrective cardiac surgery. Biased V and J gene segment usage appeared to be present in both thymic and peripheral blood repertoires. According to the related research, thymic TCR repertoires were highly overlapping among unrelated individuals. The study described the TCR alpha and beta repertoires in eight or nine infant thymus samples and a few matching peripheral blood samples. The cohort included over five male and two female infants, with donor ages spanning 7 to 244 days. Thymocytes were released mechanically from tissue and stored at -70 °C as pellets of roughly 9-32 million cells. A QIAsymphony instrument was used to extract genomic DNA from frozen cell pellets. TCRB and TCRAD loci were amplified from a standardized quantity of quality-controlled genomic DNA using the immunoSEQ multiplex PCR assay. Amplicons spanned the V(D)J region at a length sufficient to cover the CDR3 and identify V and J genes. Amplicon sequencing was performed on an Illumina platform through the commercial immunoSEQ service. Primer bias and sequencing errors were corrected as previously described, and TCRAD and TCRB were defined on the basis of the IMGT database. immunoSEQ Analyzer 3.0 and VDJTools were used for repertoire analysis, which covered basic statistics, V/J segment usage, diversity estimates, rarefaction and pairwise overlap. Diversity was estimated with Chao1, ChaoE, Efron-Thisted, Shannon and inverse Simpson indices, and also on datasets down-sampled to the smallest sample. Repertoire overlap was determined by strict matching of CDR3 nucleotide sequence, V gene and J gene, and Jaccard-based multidimensional scaling clustering was applied. On average, roughly 800,000 unique TCRB clonotypes were obtained from thymus samples, compared with roughly 89,000 from blood samples.

The chain is made from TRBV11-2 and TRBJ2-3; the D gene is possibly TRBD1, with 6 bases matching. Material for sequencing was thymocytes. The sequence was collected from a girl in the first two years of life with a congenital heart defect. Donor details come from another sample of the same person, matched by shared clones. CDR3 region: CASSLRVTGLEDTQYF. The DNA sequence reads TGTGCCAGCAGCTTACGGGTGACAGGACTTGAAGATACGCAGTATTTT.